This T cell receptor beta chain was sequenced for a study of blood T cells in healthy people across ages. A J-beta primer mix and a sample-barcoded 5' primer were used in a second PCR of roughly 6 to 12 cycles. One entry per CDR3 protein, called by TCRdb with MiXCR from the 5' RACE reads. Of 700,000 or so distinct CDR3 sequences listed, 40% to 50% are singletons. This CDR3 has 19 amino acids. V was clipped by 4 bases and J by 3 bases; unmatched bases: 13. The germline CDR1 and CDR2 sequences are SGDLS and YYNGEE. The receptor's source is an elderly man in good health. The chain joins TRBV9 to TRBJ2-2, with 12 bases aligning to TRBD2. Material: blood. Here the CDR3 DNA reads TGTGCCAGCAGCACCCAATCTAGCGGGAGGGGAGAGTACACCGGGGAGCTGTTTTTT. Its protein product is CASSTQSSGRGEYTGELFF. Using reference TRBV9 and TRBJ2-2 for the parts outside the CDR3, the full variable domain is DSGVTQTPKHLITATGQRVTLRCSPRSGDLSVYWYQQSLDQGLQFLIQYYNGEERAKGNILERFSAQQFPDLHSELNLSSLELGDSALYFCASSTQSSGRGEYTGELFFGEGSRLTVL.